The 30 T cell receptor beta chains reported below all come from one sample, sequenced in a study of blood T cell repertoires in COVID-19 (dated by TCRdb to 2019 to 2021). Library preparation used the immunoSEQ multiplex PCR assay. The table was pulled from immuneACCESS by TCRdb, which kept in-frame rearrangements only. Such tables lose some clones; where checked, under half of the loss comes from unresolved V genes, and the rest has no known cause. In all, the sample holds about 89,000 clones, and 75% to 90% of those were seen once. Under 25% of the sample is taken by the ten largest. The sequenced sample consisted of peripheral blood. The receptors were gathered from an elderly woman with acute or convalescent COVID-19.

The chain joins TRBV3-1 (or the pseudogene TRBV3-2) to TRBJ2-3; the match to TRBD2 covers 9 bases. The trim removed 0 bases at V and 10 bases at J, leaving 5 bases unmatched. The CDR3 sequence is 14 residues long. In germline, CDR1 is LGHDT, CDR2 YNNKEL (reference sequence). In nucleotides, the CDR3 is TGTGCCAGCAGCCAAGACCCGAGGACTAGCGCGCAGTATTTT. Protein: CASSQDPRTSAQYF.

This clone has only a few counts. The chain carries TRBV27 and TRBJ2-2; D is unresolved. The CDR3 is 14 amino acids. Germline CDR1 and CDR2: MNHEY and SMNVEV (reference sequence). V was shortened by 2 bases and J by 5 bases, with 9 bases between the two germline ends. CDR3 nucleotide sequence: TGTGCCAGCAGTTTAATAGCAGCGACCGGGGAGCTGTTTTTT. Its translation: CASSLIAATGELFF.

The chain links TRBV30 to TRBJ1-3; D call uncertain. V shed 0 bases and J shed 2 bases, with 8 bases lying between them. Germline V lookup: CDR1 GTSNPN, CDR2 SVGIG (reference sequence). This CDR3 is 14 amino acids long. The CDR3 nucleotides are TGTGCCTGGAGTGTTAGCCGAGCTGGAAACACCATATATTTT. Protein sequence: CAWSVSRAGNTIYF.

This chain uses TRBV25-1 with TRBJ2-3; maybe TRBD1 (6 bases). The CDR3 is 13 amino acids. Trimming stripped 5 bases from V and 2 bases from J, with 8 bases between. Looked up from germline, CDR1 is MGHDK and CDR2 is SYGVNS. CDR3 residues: CASSLGATDTQYF. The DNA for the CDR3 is TGTGCCAGCAGTCTGGGGGCCACAGATACGCAGTATTTT.

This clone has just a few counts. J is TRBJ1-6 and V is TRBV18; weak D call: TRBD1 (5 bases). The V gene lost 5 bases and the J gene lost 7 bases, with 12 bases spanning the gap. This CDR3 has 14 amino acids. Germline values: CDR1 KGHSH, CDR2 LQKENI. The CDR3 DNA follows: TGTGCCAGCTCAGAGTACGACAGAAATTCACCCCTCCACTTT. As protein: CASSEYDRNSPLHF.

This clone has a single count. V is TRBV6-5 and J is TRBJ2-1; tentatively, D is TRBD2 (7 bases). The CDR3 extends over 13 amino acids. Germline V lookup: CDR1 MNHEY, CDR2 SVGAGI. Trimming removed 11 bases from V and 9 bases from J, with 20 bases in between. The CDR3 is CAVHNRGGGEQFF. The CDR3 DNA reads TGTGCCGTCCACAATAGGGGGGGAGGTGAGCAGTTCTTC.

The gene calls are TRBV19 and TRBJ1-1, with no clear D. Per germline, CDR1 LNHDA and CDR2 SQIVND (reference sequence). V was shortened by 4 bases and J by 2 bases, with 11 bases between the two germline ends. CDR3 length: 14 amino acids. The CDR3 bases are TGTGCCAGTAGTACCCGACACCGAAACACTGAAGCTTTCTTT. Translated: CASSTRHRNTEAFF.

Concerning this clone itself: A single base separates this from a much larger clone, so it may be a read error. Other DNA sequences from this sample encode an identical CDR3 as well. The CDR3 DNA sequence: TGTGCCACCAGTAGACAGGGGGGCGGCAATCAGCCCCAGCATTTT. Residues: CATSRQGGGNQPQHF. This chain connects TRBV15 to TRBJ1-5, with 9 bases identical to TRBD1. With V trimmed by 6 bases and J by 2 bases, 5 bases remained unmatched. CDR1 is LNHNV and CDR2 is YYDKDF in the germline V gene (reference sequence). The CDR3 covers 15 residues.

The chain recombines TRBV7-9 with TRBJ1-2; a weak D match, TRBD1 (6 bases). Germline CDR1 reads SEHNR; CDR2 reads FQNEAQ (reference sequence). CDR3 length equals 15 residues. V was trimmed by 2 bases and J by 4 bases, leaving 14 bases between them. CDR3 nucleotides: TGTGCCAGCAGCTTAAGGCCCACAGGGCCCTATGGCTACACCTTC. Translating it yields CASSLRPTGPYGYTF.

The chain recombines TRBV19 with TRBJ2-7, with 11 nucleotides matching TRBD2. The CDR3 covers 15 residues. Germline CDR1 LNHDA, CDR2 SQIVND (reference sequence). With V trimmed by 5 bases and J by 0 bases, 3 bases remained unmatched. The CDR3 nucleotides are TGTGCCAGTAGTCTTAGCGGGGGGGCCTCCTACGAGCAGTACTTC. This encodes CASSLSGGASYEQYF.

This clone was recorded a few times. The CDR3 loop reads CATSKAGTRGYGYTF. The DNA of the CDR3 is TGTGCCACCAGCAAAGCAGGGACACGAGGCTATGGCTACACCTTC. The rearrangement uses TRBV15 and TRBJ1-2; tentatively, D is TRBD1 (6 bases). The CDR3 has 15 amino acids. Looked up from germline, CDR1 is LNHNV and CDR2 is YYDKDF (reference sequence). Trimming stripped 4 bases from V and 4 bases from J, with 16 bases between.

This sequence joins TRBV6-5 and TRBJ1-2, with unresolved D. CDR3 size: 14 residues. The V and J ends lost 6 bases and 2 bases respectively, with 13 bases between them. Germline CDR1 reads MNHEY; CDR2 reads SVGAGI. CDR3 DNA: TGTGCCAGCAGCCAGTCCAGAACGAACTATGGCTACACCTTC. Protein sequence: CASSQSRTNYGYTF.

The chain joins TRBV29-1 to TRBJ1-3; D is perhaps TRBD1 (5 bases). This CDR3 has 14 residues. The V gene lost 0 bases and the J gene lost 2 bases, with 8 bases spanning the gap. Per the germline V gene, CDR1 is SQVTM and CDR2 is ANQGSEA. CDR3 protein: CSVEDPGTGNTIYF. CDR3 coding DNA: TGCAGCGTTGAAGACCCAGGGACTGGAAACACCATATATTTT.

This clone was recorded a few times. The CDR3 reads CASRLVRAASNEQFF. CDR3 DNA sequence: TGTGCCAGCAGATTAGTCCGCGCGGCCTCTAATGAGCAGTTCTTC. The chain links TRBV27 to TRBJ2-1; D unclear. This CDR3 is built from 15 residues. Germline CDR1 is MNHEY and CDR2 is SMNVEV (reference sequence). Trimming left V 6 bases short and J 7 bases short, with 19 bases between.

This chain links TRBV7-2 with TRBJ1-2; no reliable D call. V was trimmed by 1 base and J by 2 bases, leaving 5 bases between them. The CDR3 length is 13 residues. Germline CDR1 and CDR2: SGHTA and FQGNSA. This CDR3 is CASSLGGNYGYTF. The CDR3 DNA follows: TGTGCCAGCAGCTTAGGAGGGAACTATGGCTACACCTTC.

The CDR3 loop reads CASSKTENYGYTF. The CDR3 DNA follows: TGTGCCAGCAGCAAGACAGAAAACTATGGCTACACCTTC. This rearrangement joins TRBV3-1 (or the pseudogene TRBV3-2) to TRBJ1-2; D perhaps matches TRBD1 (5 bases). CDR3 length: 13 residues. The germline gives CDR1 LGHDT, CDR2 YNNKEL (reference sequence). Trimming took off 5 bases at V and 2 bases at J, with 9 bases between the two ends.

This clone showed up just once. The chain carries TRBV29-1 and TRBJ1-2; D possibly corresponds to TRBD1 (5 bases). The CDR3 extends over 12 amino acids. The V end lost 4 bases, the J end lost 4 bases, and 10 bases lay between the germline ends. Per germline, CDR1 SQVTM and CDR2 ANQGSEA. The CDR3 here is CSVVRGVYGYTF. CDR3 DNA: TGCAGCGTTGTACGGGGGGTCTATGGCTACACCTTC.

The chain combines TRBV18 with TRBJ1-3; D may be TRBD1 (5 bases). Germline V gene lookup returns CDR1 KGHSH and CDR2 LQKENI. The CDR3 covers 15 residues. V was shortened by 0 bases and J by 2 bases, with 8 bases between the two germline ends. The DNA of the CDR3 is TGTGCCAGCTCACCACCGGCAGGGCCTGGAAACACCATATATTTT. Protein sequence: CASSPPAGPGNTIYF.

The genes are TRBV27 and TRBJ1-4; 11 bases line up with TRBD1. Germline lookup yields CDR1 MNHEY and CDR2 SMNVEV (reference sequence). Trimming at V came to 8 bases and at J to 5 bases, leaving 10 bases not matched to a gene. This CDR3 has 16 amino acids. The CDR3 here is CASRTGGTLNNEKLFF. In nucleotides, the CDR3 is TGTGCCAGCCGGACAGGGGGCACCCTAAACAATGAAAAACTGTTTTTT.

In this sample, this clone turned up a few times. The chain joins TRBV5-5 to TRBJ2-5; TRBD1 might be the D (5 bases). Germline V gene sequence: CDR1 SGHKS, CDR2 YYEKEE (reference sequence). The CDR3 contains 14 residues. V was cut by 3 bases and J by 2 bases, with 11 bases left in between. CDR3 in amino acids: CASSSRRAQETQYF. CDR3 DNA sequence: TGTGCCAGCAGCTCGCGCAGGGCTCAAGAGACCCAGTACTTC.

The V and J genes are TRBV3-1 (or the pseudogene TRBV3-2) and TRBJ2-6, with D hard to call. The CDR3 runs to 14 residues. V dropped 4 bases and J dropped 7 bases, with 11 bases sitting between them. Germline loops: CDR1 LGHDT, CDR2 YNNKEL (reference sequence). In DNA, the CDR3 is TGTGCCAGCAGCCTAGACCTAAACGCCAACGTCCTGACTTTC. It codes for CASSLDLNANVLTF.

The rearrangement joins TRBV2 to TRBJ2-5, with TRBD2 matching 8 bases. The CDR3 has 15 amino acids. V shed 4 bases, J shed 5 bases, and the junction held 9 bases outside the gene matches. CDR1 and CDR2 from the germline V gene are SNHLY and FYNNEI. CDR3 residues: CASSVESGSGETQYF. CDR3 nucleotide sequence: TGTGCCAGCAGTGTAGAAAGCGGGAGTGGGGAGACCCAGTACTTC.

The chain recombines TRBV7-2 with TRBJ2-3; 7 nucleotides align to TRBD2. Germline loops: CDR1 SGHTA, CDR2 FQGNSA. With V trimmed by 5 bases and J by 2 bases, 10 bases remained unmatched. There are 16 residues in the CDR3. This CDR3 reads CASSSWSGTITDTQYF. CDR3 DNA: TGTGCCAGCAGCAGCTGGAGCGGGACTATCACAGATACGCAGTATTTT.

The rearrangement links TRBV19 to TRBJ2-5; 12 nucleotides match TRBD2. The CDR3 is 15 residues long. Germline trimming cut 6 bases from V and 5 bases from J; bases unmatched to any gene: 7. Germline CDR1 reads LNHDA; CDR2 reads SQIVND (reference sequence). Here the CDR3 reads CASSQLAGGSETQYF. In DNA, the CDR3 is TGTGCCAGTAGCCAACTAGCGGGAGGTTCTGAGACCCAGTACTTC.

The DNA for the CDR3 is TGCGCCAGCAGCCGAACCGGGACAGGGGTCCAAAACATTCAGTACTTC. Translated, it gives CASSRTGTGVQNIQYF. The chain recombines TRBV4-1 with TRBJ2-4, with 10 bases identical to TRBD1. This CDR3 is 16 amino acids long. Germline V CDR1 and CDR2: MGHRA, YSYEKL. With 4 bases clipped from V and 5 bases from J, the junction kept 8 bases outside the gene matches.

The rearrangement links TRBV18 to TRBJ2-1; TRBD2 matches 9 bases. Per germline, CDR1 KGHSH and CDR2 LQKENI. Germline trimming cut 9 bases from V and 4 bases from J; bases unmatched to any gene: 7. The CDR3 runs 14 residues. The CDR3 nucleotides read TGTGCCAGTCTAAGCGGGAGGTTATACAATGAGCAGTTCTTC. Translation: CASLSGRLYNEQFF.

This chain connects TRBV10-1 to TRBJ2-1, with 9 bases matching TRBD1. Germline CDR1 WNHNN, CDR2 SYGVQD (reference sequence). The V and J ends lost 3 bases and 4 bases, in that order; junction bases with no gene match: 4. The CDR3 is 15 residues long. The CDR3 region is CASSDSGTGYNEQFF. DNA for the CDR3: TGCGCCAGCAGTGACTCCGGGACAGGGTACAATGAGCAGTTCTTC.

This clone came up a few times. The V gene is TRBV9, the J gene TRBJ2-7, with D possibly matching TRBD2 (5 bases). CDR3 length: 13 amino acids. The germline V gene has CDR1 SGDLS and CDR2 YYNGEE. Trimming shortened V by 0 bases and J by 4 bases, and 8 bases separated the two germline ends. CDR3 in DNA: TGTGCCAGCAGCGTAGGGACTCAATACGAGCAGTACTTC. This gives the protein CASSVGTQYEQYF.

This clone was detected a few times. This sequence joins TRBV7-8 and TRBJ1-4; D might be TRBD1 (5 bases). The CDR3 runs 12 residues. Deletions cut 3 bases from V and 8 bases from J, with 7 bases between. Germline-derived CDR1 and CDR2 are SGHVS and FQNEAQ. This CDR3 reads CASSFNREKLFF. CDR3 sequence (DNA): TGTGCCAGCAGCTTCAACAGGGAAAAACTGTTTTTT.

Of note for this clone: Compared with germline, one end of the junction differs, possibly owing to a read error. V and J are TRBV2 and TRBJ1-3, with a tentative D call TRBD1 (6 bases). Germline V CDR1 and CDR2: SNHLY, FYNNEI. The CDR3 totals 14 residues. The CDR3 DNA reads TGTGCCAGCAAGGACAGCTACTCTGGGAACACCATATATTTT. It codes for CASKDSYSGNTIYF. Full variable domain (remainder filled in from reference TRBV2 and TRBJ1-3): EPEVTQTPSHQVTQMGQEVILRCVPISNHLYFYWYRQILGQKVEFLVSFYNNEISEKSEIFDDQFSVERPDGSNFTLKIRSTKLEDSAMYFCASKDSYSGNTIYFGEGSWLTVV.